This T cell receptor (beta chain) originates from a study of graft-versus-host responses after intestinal transplantation. Assay used: immunoSEQ multiplex PCR; TCRdb lists only in-frame clones, some missing. Of approximately 93,000 clones listed, 80% to 95% were seen once; the top ten hold approximately 0.07%. As for this clone: The antigen remains undetermined.

General observations from the study: GvH clones were found in recipient marrow; some appeared first in ileum or blood.

Germline-derived CDR1 and CDR2 are PRHDT and FYEKMQ (reference sequence). V lost 5 bases and J lost 4; bases outside the gene matches: 14. The CDR3 sequence is 19 residues long. V usage is TRBV13 and J usage is TRBJ2-3; 14 nucleotides agree with TRBD2. The material sequenced was unstimulated CD8+ T cells sorted from spleen or lymph node cells, taken before transplant. This sequence was found in a human donor who was the organ donor for an intestinal transplant. CDR3 nucleotide sequence: TGTGCCAGCAGCGCCACAGCAGGGACTAGCGGGAGTCAATCAGATACGCAGTATTTT. Translated, it gives CASSATAGTSGSQSDTQYF.